This is a list of T cell receptor beta chains from one sample in a study of early T cells in non-severe SARS-CoV-2 infection. A single record per CDR3 protein comes from TCRdb applying MiXCR to the 5' RACE reads. The data hold 64,000 or so distinct CDR3 sequences, with around 10% observed a single time. Sequencing used whole blood, obtained at baseline. The receptors were gathered from an adult who was a healthcare worker with PCR-confirmed SARS-CoV-2 infection or an uninfected control (not recorded which). Each CDR3 is given with its conserved first and last residue. Each record gives: V gene, clone size, J gene, D gene, CDR3 DNA, CDR3 protein. D genes are given only for firm matches. Size tells how often a clone was seen (once, few, many) or the class of an expanded clone, and some rows leave it out.

>TRBV12-3/TRBV12-4|few|TRBJ2-7|TRBD2
TGTGCCAGCAGTCCGGTTCTTGGACTAGCAGGTCGCGAGCAGTACTTC
CASSPVLGLAGREQYF
>TRBV5-1|many|TRBJ1-4|.
TGCGCCAGCAGCTTGTTCGGGACGCTTGAAGAAAAACTGTTTTTT
CASSLFGTLEEKLFF
>TRBV18|.|TRBJ2-4|.
TGTGCCAGCTCACGGGACCCCACCTTCTCCCCGGGAAACATTCAGTACTTC
CASSRDPTFSPGNIQYF
>TRBV6-2/TRBV6-3|.|TRBJ1-1|.
TGTGCCAGCAGTTACTCCTGGTGGAACACTGAAGCTTTCTTT
CASSYSWWNTEAFF
>TRBV19|.|TRBJ2-3|.
TGTGCCAGTAGTGTGGACAAGTGGACAGATACGCAGTATTTT
CASSVDKWTDTQYF
>TRBV7-6|.|TRBJ1-1|.
TGTGCCAGCAGCCGCGGAGGGGGGAACACTGAAGCTTTCTTT
CASSRGGGNTEAFF
>TRBV20-1|.|TRBJ1-2|.
TGCAGTGCCACCGGGACTGACTATGGCTACACCTTC
CSATGTDYGYTF
>TRBV2|many|TRBJ1-5|.
TGTGCCAGCAGTGATCGTGGGGATCAGCCCCAGCATTTT
CASSDRGDQPQHF
>TRBV7-6|many|TRBJ2-5|TRBD1
TGTGCCAGCAGCTTAGCGACAGGGAAAGAGACCCAGTACTTC
CASSLATGKETQYF
>TRBV15|.|TRBJ2-5|.
TGTGCCACCAGCAGGGGAGACGGAAAACCGGGGGAGACCCAGTACTTC
CATSRGDGKPGETQYF
>TRBV7-6|few|TRBJ2-1|TRBD2
TGTGCCAGCAGCTTAAAGGCGGGGGGGCCAGGTGAGCAGTTCTTC
CASSLKAGGPGEQFF
>TRBV6-5|few|TRBJ1-6|.
TGTGCCAGCAGCCCACTCTGGGGTTCAGGGGATTCACCCCTCCACTTT
CASSPLWGSGDSPLHF
>TRBV27|.|TRBJ2-7|.
TGTGCCAGCAGTTCCCGGGTCATCCCCCCCTACGAGCAGTACTTC
CASSSRVIPPYEQYF
>TRBV7-2|many|TRBJ2-7|.
TGTGCCAGCAGCCACCGAGTAGCGGAGGACGAGCAGTACTTC
CASSHRVAEDEQYF
>TRBV3-1|once|TRBJ2-7|.
TGTGCCAGCAGCCAAATCCAAGGCGAGCAGTACTTC
CASSQIQGEQYF
>TRBV30|few|TRBJ2-2|.
TGTGCCTGGAGTCGCTTTGGGGCCGGGGAGCTGTTTTTT
CAWSRFGAGELFF
>TRBV18|many|TRBJ1-2|.
TGTGCCAGCTCAATCCAGGGGTCGTCCTATGGCTACACCTTC
CASSIQGSSYGYTF
>TRBV7-6|.|TRBJ2-5|.
TGTGCCAGCAGCTCAGTAGGGGCTTCGCGGACCCAGTACTTC
CASSSVGASRTQYF
>TRBV5-4|many|TRBJ1-1|.
TGTGCCAGCAGCTTGGCCGCGGGAAGTGGGGCCACTGAAGCTTTCTTT
CASSLAAGSGATEAFF
>TRBV5-1|many|TRBJ2-1|.
TGCGCCAGCAGCCTGCCGAGGGTGACATTGAATGAGCAGTTCTTC
CASSLPRVTLNEQFF
>TRBV4-1|few|TRBJ2-6|.
TGCGCCAGCAGCCAAGTTTGGGGACGAGCGTCTGGGGCCAACGTCCTGACTTTC
CASSQVWGRASGANVLTF
>TRBV6-5|.|TRBJ2-1|TRBD2
TGTGCCAGCCAAGGGAGGGGCCCCGAGGGGAATGAGCAGTTCTTC
CASQGRGPEGNEQFF
>TRBV25-1|many|TRBJ2-7|.
TGTGCCAGCAGTGACTGGGGCGCATGCGAGCAGTACTTC
CASSDWGACEQYF